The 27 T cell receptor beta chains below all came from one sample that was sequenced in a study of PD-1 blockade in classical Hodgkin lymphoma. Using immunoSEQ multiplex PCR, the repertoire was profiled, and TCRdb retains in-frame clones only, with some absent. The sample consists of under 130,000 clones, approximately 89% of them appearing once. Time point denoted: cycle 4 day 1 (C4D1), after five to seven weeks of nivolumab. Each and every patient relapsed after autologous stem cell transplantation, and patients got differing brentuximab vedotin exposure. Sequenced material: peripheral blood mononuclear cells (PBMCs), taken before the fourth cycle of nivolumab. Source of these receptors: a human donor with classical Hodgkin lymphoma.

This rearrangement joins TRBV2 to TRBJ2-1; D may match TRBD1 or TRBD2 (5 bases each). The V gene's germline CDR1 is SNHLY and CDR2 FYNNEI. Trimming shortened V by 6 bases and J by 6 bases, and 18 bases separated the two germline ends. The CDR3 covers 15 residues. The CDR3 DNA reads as TGTGCCAGCAGAGCCGGGACCCAAAACTCCAATGAGCAGTTCTTC. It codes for CASRAGTQNSNEQFF.

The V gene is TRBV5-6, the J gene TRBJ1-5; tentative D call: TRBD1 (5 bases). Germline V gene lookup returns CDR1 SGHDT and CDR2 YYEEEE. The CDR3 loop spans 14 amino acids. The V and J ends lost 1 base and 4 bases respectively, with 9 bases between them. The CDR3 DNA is TGTGCCAGCAGCTTGCAAGGGGTGAATCAGCCCCAGCATTTT. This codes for CASSLQGVNQPQHF.

CDR3 nucleotides: TGTGCCAGCAGCCACACTAGCGGGGAGCTGTTTTTT. Translation gives CASSHTSGELFF. The chain carries TRBV7-9 and TRBJ2-2; TRBD2 is a possible D gene (5 bases). This CDR3 region has 12 residues. The germline gives CDR1 SEHNR, CDR2 FQNEAQ (reference sequence). Between the trimmed V and J ends, which lost 5 bases and 7 bases, there was a span of 8 bases.

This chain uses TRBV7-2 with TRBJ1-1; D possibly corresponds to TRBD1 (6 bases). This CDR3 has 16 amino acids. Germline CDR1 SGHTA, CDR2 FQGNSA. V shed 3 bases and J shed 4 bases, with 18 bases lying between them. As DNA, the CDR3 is TGTGCCAGCAGCTTGTTTGGTGGCAGGGGTGGCACTGAAGCTTTCTTT. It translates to CASSLFGGRGGTEAFF.

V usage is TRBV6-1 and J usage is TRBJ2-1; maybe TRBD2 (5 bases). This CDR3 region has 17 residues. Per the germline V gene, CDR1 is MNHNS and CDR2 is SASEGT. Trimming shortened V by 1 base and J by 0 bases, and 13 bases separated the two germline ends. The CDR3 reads CASSEEGPGYSYNEQFF. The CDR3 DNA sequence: TGTGCCAGCAGTGAAGAAGGACCGGGGTACTCCTACAATGAGCAGTTCTTC.

This CDR3 reads CASRNLGLGFYEQYF. The CDR3 DNA reads as TGTGCCAGCAGGAACCTAGGTTTGGGGTTCTACGAGCAGTACTTC. The V and J genes are TRBV27 and TRBJ2-7; D unresolved. The CDR3 length is 15 residues. V was cut by 6 bases and J by 3 bases, with 18 bases left in between. Germline assignment: CDR1 MNHEY and CDR2 SMNVEV (reference sequence).

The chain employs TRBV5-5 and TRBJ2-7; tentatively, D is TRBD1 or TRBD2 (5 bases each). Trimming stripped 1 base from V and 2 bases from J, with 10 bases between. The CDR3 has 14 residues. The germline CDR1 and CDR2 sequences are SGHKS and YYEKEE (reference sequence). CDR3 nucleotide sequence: TGTGCCAGCAGCTTGTCACTGGGGGCCTACGAGCAGTACTTC. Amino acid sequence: CASSLSLGAYEQYF.

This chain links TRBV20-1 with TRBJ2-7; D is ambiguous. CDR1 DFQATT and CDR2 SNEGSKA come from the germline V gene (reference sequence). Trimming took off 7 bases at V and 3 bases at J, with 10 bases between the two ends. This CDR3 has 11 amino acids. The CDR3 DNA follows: TGCAGTGTAGGTCGATACTACGAGCAGTACTTC. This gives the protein CSVGRYYEQYF.

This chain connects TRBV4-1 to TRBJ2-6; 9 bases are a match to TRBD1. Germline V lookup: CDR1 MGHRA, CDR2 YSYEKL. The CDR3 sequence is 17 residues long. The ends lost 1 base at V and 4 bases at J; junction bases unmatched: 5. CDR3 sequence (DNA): TGCGCCAGCAGCCAAGTTCGGGACAGGGCCGGGGCCAACGTCCTGACTTTC. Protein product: CASSQVRDRAGANVLTF.

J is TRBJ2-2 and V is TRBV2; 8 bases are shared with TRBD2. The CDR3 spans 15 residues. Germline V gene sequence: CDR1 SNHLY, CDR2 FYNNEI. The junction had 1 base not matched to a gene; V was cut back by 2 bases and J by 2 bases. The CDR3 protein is CASSELAGNTGELFF. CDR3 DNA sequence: TGTGCCAGCAGTGAACTAGCGGGCAACACCGGGGAGCTGTTTTTT.

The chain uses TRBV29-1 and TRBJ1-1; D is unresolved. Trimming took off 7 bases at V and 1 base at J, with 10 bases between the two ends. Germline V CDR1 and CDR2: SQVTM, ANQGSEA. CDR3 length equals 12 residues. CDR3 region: CSARTGNTEAFF. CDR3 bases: TGCAGCGCAAGGACCGGGAACACTGAAGCTTTCTTT.

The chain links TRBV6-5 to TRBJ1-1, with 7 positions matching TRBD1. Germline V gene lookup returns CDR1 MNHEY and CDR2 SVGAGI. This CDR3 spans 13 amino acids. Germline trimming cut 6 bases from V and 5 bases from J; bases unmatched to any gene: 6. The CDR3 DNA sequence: TGTGCCAGCAGCCGACAGGGAGGGACTGAAGCTTTCTTT. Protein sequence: CASSRQGGTEAFF.

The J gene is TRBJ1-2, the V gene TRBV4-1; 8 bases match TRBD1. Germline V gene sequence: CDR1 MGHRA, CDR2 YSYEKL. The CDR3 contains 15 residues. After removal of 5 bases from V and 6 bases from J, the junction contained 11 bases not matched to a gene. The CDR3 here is CASSILTGGGDGYTF. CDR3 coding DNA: TGCGCCAGCAGCATTCTTACAGGGGGTGGTGATGGCTACACCTTC.

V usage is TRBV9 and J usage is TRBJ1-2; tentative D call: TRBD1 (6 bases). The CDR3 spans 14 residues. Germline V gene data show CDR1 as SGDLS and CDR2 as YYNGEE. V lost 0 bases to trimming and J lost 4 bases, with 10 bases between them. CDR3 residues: CASSVGGGGYGYTF. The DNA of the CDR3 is TGTGCCAGCAGCGTAGGGGGAGGGGGCTATGGCTACACCTTC.

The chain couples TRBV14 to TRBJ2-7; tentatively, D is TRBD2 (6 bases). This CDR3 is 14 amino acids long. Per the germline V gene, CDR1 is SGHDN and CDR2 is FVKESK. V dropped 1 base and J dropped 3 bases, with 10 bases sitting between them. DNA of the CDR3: TGTGCCAGCAGCCAAGTCCCGGGAGTCTACGAGCAGTACTTC. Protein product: CASSQVPGVYEQYF.

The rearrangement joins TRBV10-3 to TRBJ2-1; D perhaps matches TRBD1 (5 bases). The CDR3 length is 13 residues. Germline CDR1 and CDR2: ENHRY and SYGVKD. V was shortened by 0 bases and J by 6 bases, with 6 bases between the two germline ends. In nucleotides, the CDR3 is TGTGCCATCAGTGAGTCAGGGGTCAATGAGCAGTTCTTC. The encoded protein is CAISESGVNEQFF.

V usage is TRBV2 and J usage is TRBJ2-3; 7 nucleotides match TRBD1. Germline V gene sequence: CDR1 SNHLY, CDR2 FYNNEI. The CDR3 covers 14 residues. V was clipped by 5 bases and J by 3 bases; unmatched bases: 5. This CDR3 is CASSLAGGTDTQYF. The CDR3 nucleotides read TGTGCCAGCAGTTTGGCAGGGGGTACAGATACGCAGTATTTT.

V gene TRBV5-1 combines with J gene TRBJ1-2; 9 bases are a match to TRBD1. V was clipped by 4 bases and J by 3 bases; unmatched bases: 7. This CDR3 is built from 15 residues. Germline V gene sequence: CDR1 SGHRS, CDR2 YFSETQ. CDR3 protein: CASSPRTGEDYGYTF. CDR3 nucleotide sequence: TGCGCCAGCAGCCCCCGGACAGGGGAGGACTATGGCTACACCTTC.

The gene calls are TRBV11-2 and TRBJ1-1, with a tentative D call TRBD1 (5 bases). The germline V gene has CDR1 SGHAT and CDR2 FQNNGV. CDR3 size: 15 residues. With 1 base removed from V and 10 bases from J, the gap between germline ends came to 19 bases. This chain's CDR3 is CASSLGGAFKPGAFF. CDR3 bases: TGTGCCAGCAGCTTAGGCGGGGCCTTTAAGCCGGGAGCTTTCTTT. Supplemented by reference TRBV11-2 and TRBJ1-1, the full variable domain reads EAGVAQSPRYKIIEKRQSVAFWCNPISGHATLYWYQQILGQGPKLLIQFQNNGVVDDSQLPKDRFSAERLKGVDSTLKIQPAKLEDSAVYLCASSLGGAFKPGAFFGQGTRLTVV.

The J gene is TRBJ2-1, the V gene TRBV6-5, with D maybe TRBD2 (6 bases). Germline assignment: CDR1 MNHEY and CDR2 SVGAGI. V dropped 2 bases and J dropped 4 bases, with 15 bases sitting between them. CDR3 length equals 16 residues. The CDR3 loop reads CASSYLPGGSYNEQFF. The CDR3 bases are TGTGCCAGCAGTTACCTGCCTGGGGGGAGTTACAATGAGCAGTTCTTC.

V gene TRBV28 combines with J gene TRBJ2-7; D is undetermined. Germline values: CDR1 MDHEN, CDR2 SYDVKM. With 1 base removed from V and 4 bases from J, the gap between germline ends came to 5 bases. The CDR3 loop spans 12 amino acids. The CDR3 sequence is CASSLYSYEQYF. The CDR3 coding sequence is TGTGCCAGCAGTTTATACAGTTACGAGCAGTACTTC.

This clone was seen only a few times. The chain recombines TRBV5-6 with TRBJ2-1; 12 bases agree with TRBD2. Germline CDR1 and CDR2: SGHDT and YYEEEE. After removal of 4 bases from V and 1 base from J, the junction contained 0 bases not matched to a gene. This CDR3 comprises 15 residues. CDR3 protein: CASSGTSGSYNEQFF. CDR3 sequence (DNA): TGTGCCAGCAGCGGGACTAGCGGGTCCTACAATGAGCAGTTCTTC.

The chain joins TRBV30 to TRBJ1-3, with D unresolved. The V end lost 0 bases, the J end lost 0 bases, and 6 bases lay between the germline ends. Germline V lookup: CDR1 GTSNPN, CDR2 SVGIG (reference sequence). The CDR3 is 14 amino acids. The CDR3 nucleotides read TGTGCCTGGAGTGTGTACTACTCTGGAAACACCATATATTTT. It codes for CAWSVYYSGNTIYF.

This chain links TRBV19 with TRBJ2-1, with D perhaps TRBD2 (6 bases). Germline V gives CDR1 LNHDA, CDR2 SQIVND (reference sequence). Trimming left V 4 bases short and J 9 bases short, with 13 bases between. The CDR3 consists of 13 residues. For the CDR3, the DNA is TGTGCCAGTAGTACCCAGTCCGGGGGTGAGCAGTTCTTC. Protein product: CASSTQSGGEQFF.

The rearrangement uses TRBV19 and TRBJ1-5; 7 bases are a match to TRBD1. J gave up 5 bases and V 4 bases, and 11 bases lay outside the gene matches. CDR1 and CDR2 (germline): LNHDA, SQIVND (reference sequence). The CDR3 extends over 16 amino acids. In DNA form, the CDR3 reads TGTGCCAGTAGTAGGGCCGGAGACAGGGCGGATCAGCCCCAGCATTTT. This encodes CASSRAGDRADQPQHF.

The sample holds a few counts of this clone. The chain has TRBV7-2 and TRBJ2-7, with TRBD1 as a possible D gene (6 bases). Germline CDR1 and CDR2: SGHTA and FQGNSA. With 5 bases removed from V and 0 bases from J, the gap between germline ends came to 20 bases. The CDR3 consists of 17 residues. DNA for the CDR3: TGTGCCAGCAGCCCCCTTACAGGGTCTGACTACTCCTACGAGCAGTACTTC. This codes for CASSPLTGSDYSYEQYF.

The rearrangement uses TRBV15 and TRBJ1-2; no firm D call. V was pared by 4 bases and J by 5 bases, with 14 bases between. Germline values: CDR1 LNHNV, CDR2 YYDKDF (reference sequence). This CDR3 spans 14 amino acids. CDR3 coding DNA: TGTGCCACCAGCACACCGCGCGACACGTATGGCTACACCTTC. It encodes CATSTPRDTYGYTF.